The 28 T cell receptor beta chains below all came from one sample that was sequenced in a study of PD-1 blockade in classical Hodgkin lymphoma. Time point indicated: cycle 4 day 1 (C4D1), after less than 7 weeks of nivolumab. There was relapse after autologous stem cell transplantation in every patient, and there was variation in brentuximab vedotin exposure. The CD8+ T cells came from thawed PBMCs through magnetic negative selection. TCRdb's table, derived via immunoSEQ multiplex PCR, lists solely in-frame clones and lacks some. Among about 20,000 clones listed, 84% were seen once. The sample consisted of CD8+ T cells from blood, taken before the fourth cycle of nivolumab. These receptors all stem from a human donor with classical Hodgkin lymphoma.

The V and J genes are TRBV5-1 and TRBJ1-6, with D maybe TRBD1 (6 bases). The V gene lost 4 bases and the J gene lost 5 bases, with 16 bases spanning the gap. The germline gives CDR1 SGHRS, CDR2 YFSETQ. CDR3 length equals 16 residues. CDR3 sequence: CASSPRTDVDNSPLHF. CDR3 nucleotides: TGCGCCAGCAGCCCTCGGACAGACGTTGATAATTCACCCCTCCACTTT. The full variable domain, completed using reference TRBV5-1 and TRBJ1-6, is KAGVTQTPRYLIKTRGQQVTLSCSPISGHRSVSWYQQTPGQGLQFLFEYFSETQRNKGNFPGRFSGRQFSNSRSEMNVSTLELGDSALYLCASSPRTDVDNSPLHFGNGTRLTVT.

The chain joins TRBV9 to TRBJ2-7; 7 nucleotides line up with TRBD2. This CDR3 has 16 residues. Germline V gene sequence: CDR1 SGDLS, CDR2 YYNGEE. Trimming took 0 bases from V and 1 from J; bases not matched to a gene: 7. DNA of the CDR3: TGTGCCAGCAGCGTAGGGGGCGGGGGTCTTTCCTACGAGCAGTACTTC. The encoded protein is CASSVGGGGLSYEQYF.

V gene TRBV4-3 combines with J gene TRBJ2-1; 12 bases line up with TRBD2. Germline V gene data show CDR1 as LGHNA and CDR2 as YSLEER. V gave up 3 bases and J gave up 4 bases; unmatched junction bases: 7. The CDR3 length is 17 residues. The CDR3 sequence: CASSQGGLAGMYNEQFF. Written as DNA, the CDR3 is TGCGCCAGCAGCCAGGGTGGACTAGCGGGGATGTACAATGAGCAGTTCTTC.

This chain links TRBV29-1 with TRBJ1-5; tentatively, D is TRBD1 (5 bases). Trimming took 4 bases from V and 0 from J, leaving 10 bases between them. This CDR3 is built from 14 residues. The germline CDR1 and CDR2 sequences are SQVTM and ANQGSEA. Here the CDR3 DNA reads TGCAGCGTTGCCGGGGGGTATAGCAATCAGCCCCAGCATTTT. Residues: CSVAGGYSNQPQHF.

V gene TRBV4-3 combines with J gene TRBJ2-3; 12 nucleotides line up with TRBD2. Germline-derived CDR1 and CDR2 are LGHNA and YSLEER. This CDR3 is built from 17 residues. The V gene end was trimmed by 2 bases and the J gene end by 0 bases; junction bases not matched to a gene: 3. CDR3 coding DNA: TGCGCCAGCAGCCAAACTAGCGGGGGGCCTAGCACAGATACGCAGTATTTT. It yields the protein CASSQTSGGPSTDTQYF.

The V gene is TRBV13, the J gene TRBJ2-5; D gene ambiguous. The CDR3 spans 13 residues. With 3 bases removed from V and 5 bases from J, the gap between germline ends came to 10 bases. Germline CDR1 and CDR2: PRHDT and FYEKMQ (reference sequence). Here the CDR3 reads CASSFGLGETQYF. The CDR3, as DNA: TGTGCCAGCAGCTTCGGCCTGGGGGAGACCCAGTACTTC.

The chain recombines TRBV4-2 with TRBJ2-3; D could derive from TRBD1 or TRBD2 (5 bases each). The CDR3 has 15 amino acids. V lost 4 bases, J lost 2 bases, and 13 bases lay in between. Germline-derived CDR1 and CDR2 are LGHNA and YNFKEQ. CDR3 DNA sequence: TGTGCCAGCAGCCCCTTGGGGGTCCCCACAGATACGCAGTATTTT. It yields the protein CASSPLGVPTDTQYF.

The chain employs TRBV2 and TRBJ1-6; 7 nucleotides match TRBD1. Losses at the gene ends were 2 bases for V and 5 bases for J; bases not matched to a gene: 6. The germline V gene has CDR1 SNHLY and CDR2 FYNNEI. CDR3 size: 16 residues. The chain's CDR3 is CASSETGASDNSPLHF. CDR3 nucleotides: TGTGCCAGCAGTGAAACAGGGGCGTCCGATAATTCACCCCTCCACTTT.

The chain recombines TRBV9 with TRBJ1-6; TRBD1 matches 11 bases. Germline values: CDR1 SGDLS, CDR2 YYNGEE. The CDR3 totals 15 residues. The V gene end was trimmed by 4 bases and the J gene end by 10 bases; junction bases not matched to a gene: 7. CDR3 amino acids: CASSSGQGVNSPLHF. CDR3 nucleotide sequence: TGTGCCAGCAGCTCGGGACAGGGGGTTAACTCACCCCTCCACTTT.

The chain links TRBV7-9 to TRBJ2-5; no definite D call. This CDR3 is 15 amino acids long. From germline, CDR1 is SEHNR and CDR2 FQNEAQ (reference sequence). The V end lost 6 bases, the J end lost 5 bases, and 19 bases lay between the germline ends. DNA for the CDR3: TGTGCCAGCAGTCTATCCCCCCGGCCATCGGAGACCCAGTACTTC. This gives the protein CASSLSPRPSETQYF.

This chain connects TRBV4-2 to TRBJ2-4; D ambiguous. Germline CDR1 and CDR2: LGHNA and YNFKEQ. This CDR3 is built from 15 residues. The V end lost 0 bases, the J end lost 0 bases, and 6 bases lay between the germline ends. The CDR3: CASSQDYVAKNIQYF. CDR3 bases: TGTGCCAGCAGCCAAGATTACGTAGCCAAAAACATTCAGTACTTC.

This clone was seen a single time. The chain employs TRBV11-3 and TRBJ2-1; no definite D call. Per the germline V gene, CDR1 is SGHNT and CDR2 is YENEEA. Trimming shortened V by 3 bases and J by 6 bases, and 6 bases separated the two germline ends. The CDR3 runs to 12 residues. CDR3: CASSLLGNEQFF. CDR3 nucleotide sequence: TGTGCCAGCAGCTTGTTAGGCAATGAGCAGTTCTTC.

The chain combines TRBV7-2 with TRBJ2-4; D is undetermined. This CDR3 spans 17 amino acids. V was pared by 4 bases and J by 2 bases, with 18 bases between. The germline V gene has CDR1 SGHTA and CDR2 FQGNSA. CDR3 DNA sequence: TGTGCCAGCAGCTCCTATGAGCTTAACCCTTCCAAAAACATTCAGTACTTC. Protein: CASSSYELNPSKNIQYF.

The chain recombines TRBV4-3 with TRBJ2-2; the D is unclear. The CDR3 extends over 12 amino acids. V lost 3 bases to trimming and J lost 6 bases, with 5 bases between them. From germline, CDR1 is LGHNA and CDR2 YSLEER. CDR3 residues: CASSHLAGELFF. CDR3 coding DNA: TGCGCCAGCAGCCATTTGGCCGGGGAGCTGTTTTTT.

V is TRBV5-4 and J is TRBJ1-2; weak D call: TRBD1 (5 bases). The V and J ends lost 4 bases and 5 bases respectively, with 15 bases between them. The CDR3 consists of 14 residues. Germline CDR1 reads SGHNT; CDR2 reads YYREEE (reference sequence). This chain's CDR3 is CASSPQWGGYGYTF. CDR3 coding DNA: TGTGCCAGCAGCCCCCAATGGGGGGGGTATGGCTACACCTTC.

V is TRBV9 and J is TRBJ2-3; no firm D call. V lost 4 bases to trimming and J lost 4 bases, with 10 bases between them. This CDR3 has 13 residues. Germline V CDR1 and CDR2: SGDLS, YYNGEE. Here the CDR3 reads CASSPINPDTQYF. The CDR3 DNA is TGTGCCAGCAGCCCAATAAACCCAGATACGCAGTATTTT. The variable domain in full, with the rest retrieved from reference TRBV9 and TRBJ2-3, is DSGVTQTPKHLITATGQRVTLRCSPRSGDLSVYWYQQSLDQGLQFLIQYYNGEERAKGNILERFSAQQFPDLHSELNLSSLELGDSALYFCASSPINPDTQYFGPGTRLTVL.

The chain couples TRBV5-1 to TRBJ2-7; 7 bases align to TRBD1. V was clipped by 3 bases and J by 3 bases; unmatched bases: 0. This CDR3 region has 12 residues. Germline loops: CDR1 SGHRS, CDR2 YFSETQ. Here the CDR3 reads CASSWDSYEQYF. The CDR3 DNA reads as TGCGCCAGCAGCTGGGACAGCTACGAGCAGTACTTC. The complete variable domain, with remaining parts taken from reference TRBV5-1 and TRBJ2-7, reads KAGVTQTPRYLIKTRGQQVTLSCSPISGHRSVSWYQQTPGQGLQFLFEYFSETQRNKGNFPGRFSGRQFSNSRSEMNVSTLELGDSALYLCASSWDSYEQYFGPGTRLTVT.

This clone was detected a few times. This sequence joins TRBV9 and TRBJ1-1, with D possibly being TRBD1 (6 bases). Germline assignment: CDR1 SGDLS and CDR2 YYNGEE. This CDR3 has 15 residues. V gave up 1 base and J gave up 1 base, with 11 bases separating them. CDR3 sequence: CASSVSGVSNTEAFF. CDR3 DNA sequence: TGTGCCAGCAGCGTATCAGGGGTTTCGAACACTGAAGCTTTCTTT.

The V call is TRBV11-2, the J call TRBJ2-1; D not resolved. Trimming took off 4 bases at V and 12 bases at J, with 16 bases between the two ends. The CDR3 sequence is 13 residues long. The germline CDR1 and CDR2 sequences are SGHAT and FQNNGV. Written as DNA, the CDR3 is TGTGCCAGCAGCTACGGACCCCAAGTTTGGCAGTTCTTC. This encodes CASSYGPQVWQFF.

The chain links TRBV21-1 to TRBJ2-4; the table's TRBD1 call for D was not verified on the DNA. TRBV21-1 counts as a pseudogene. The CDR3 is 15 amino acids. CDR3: CASSKVGGQGNIQYF. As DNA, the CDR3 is TGTGCCAGCAGCAAAGTGGGGGGACAGGGGAACATTCAGTACTTC.

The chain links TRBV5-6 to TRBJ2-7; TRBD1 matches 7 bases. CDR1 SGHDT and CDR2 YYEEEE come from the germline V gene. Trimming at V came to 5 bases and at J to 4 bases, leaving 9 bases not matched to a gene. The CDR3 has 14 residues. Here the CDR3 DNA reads TGTGCCAGCAGTTACGACAGGGCCAGGTACGAGCAGTACTTC. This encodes CASSYDRARYEQYF.

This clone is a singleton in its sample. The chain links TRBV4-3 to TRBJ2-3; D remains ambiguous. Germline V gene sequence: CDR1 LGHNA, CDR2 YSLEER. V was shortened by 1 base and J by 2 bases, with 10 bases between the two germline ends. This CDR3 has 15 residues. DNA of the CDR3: TGCGCCAGCAGCCAAGTCCAAGCAGACACAGATACGCAGTATTTT. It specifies CASSQVQADTDTQYF.

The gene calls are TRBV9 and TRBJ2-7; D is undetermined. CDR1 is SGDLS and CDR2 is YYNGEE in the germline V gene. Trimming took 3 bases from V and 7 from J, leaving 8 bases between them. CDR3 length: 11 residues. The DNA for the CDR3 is TGTGCCAGCAGCGGCTCAGGAGAGCAGTACTTC. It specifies CASSGSGEQYF.

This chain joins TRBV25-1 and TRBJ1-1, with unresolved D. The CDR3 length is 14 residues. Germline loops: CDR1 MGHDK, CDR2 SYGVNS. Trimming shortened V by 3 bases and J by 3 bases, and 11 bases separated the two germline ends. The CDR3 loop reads CASSEGGVDTEAFF. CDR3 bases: TGTGCCAGCAGTGAGGGCGGCGTGGACACTGAAGCTTTCTTT. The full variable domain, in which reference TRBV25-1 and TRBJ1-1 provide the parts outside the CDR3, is EADIYQTPRYLVIGTGKKITLECSQTMGHDKMYWYQQDPGMELHLIHYSYGVNSTEKGDLSSESTVSRIRTEHFPLTLESARPSHTSQYLCASSEGGVDTEAFFGQGTRLTVV.

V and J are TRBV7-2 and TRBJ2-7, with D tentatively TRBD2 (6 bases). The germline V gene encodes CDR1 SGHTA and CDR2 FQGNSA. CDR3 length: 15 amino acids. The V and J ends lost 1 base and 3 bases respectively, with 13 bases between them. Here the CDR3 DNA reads TGTGCCAGCAGCTTAGTGGAGACTAGTCACTACGAGCAGTACTTC. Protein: CASSLVETSHYEQYF.

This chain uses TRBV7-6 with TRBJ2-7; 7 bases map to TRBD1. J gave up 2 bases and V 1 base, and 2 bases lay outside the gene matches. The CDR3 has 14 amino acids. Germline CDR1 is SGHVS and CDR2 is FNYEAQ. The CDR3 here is CASSLGTGPYEQYF. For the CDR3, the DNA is TGTGCCAGCAGCTTAGGGACAGGCCCCTACGAGCAGTACTTC.

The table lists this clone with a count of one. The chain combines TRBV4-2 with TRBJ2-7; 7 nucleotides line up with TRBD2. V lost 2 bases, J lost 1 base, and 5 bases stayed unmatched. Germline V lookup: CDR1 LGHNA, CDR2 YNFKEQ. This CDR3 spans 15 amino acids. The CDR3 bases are TGTGCCAGCAGCCAATCTCGCGGGGGATCCTACGAGCAGTACTTC. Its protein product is CASSQSRGGSYEQYF.

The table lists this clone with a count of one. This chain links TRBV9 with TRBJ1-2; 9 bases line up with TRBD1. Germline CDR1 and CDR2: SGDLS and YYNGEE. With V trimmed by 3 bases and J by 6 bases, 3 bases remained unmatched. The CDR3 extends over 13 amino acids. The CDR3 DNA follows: TGTGCCAGCAGCGCGGGACAGGGTGATGGCTACACCTTC. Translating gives CASSAGQGDGYTF.